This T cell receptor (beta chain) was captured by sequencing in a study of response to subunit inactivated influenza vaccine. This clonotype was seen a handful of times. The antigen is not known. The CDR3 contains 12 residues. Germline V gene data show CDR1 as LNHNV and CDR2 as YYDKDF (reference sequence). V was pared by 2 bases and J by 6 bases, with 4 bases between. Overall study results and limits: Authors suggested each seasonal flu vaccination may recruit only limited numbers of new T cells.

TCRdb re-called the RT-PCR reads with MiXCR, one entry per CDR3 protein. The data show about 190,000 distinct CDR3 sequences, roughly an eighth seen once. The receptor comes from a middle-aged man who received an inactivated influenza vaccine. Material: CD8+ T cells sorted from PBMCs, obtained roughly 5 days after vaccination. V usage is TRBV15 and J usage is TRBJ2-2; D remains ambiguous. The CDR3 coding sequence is TGTGCCACCAGCAGACTGTCCGGGGAGCTGTTTTTT. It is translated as CATSRLSGELFF.